This TCR beta chain was identified during a study of cytomegalovirus exposure and HLA in healthy donors. The PCR used 60 Vbeta and 13 Jbeta primers. Profiling relied on immunoSEQ multiplex PCR, and the TCRdb table lists in-frame clones only, not all of them. This repertoire includes 100,000 to 150,000 clones. Trimming left V 2 bases short and J 8 bases short, with 16 bases between. The germline V gene encodes CDR1 SGDLS and CDR2 YYNGEE. This CDR3 region has 15 residues. The clonotype was recovered from a man aged 40-49 years in good health and CMV-seronegative. V is TRBV9 and J is TRBJ1-4; no reliable D call. Sample: PBMCs. DNA of the CDR3: TGTGCCAGCAGCGTCTCCCCCGTCTCCGGGGAAAAACTGTTTTTT. Translated, it gives CASSVSPVSGEKLFF. The variable domain in full, completed from reference TRBV9 and TRBJ1-4, reads DSGVTQTPKHLITATGQRVTLRCSPRSGDLSVYWYQQSLDQGLQFLIQYYNGEERAKGNILERFSAQQFPDLHSELNLSSLELGDSALYFCASSVSPVSGEKLFFGSGTQLSVL.